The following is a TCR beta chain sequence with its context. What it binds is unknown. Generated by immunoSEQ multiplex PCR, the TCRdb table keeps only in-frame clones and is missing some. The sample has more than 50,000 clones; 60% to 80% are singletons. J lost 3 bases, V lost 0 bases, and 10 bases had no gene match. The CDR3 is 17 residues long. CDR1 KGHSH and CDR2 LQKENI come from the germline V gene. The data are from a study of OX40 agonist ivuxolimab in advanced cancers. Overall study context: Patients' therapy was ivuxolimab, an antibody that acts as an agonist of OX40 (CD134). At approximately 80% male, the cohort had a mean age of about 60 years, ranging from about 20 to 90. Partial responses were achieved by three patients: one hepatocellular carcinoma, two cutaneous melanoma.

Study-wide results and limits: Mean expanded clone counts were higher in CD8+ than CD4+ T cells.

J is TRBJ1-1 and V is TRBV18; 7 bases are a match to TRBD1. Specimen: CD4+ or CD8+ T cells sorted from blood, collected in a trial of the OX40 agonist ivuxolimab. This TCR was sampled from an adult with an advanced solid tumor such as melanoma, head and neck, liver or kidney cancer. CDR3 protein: CASSPPGQARRDTEAFF. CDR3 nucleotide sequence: TGTGCCAGCTCACCACCTGGACAGGCAAGACGAGACACTGAAGCTTTCTTT.